This T cell receptor (beta chain) was observed in a study of STAT3 mutations in large granular lymphocyte leukemia. Produced via immunoSEQ multiplex PCR; TCRdb's table is partial and in-frame only. In the table there are several thousand clones, 85% to 90% of which are singletons. The CDR3 loop spans 14 amino acids. The V and J ends lost 6 bases and 4 bases respectively, with 16 bases between them. Looked up from germline, CDR1 is SGHNT and CDR2 is YYREEE (reference sequence). Points from the study as a whole: In several patients, dominant TCR clone burden exceeded STAT3 mutant burden. Every T-cell large granular lymphocyte leukemia patient had at least one immunodominant TCR beta clonotype.

Comment on this clone: Antigen: not known.

J is TRBJ1-2 and V is TRBV5-4; possible D gene TRBD1, 6 bases. The receptor comes from a man at least 80 years old with T-cell large granular lymphocyte leukemia. Some clones in this sample may be carry-over from other donors' samples. Specimen: peripheral blood mononuclear cells. The CDR3 nucleotides are TGTGCCAGCAAAGCGAACAGGGTCCGCTATGGCTACACCTTC. Translating gives CASKANRVRYGYTF.